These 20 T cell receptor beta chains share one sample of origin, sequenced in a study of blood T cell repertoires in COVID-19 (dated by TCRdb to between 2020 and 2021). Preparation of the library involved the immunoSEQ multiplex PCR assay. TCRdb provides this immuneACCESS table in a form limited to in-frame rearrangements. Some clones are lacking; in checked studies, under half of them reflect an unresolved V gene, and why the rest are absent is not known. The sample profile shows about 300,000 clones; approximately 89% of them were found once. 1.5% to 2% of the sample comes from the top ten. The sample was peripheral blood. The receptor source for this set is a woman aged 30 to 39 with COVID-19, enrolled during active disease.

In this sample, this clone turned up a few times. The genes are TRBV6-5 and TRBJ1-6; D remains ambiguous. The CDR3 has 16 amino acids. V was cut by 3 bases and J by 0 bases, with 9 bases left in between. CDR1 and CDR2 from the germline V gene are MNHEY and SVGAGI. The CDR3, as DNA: TGTGCCAGCAGTTATTCCTTGAGCTCCTATAATTCACCCCTCCACTTT. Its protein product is CASSYSLSSYNSPLHF.

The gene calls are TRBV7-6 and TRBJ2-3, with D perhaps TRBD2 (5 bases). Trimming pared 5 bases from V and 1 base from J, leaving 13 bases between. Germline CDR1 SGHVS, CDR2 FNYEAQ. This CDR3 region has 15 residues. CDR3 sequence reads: CASSPQPGGTDTQYF. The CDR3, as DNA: TGTGCCAGCAGCCCCCAACCCGGGGGCACAGATACGCAGTATTTT.

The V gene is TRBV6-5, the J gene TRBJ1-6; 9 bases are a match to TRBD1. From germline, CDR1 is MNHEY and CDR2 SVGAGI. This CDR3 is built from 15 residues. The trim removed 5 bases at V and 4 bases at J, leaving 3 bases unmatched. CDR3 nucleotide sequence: TGTGCCAGCAGTACCGGGACAGGGTATAATTCACCCCTCCACTTT. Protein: CASSTGTGYNSPLHF.

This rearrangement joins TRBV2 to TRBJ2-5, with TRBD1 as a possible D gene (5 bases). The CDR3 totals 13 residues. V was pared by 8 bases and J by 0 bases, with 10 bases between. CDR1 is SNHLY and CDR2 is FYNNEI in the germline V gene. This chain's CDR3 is CASLRGHQETQYF. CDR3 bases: TGTGCCAGCCTAAGGGGTCACCAAGAGACCCAGTACTTC.

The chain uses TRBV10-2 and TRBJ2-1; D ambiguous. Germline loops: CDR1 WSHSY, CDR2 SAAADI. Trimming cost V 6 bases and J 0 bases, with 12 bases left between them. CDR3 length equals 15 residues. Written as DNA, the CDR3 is TGCGCCAGCAGCCCGGTAGTGGTCTCCTACAATGAGCAGTTCTTC. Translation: CASSPVVVSYNEQFF.

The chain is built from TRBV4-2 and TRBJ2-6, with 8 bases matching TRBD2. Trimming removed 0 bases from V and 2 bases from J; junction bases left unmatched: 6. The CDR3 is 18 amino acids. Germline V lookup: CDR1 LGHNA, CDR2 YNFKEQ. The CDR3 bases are TGTGCCAGCAGCCAAGATCTTGCGGGGGGAACTGGGGCCAACGTCCTGACTTTC. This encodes CASSQDLAGGTGANVLTF.

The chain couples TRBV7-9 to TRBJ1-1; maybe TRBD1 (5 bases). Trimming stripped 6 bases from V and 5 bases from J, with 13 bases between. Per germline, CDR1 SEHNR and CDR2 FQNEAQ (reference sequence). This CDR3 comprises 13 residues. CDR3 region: CASRAGWGTEAFF. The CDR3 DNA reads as TGTGCCAGCAGGGCGGGGTGGGGGACTGAAGCTTTCTTT.

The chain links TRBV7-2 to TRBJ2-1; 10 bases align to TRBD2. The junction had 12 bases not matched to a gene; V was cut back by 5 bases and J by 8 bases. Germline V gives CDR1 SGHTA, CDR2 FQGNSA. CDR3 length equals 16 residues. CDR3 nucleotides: TGTGCCAGCAGCCCTAGCCGCCTAGCGGGGGCTTATGAGCAGTTCTTC. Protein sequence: CASSPSRLAGAYEQFF.

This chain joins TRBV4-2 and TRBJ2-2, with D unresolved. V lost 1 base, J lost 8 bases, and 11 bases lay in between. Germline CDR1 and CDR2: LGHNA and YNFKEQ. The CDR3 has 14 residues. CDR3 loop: CASSQAVGNGELFF. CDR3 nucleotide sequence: TGTGCCAGCAGCCAAGCAGTTGGTAATGGGGAGCTGTTTTTT.

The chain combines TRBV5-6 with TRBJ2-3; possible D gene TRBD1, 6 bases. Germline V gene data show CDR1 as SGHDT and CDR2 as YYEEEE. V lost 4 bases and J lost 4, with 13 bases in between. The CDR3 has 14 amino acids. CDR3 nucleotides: TGTGCCAGCAGCCCAACAGGGCGCCCAGATACGCAGTATTTT. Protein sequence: CASSPTGRPDTQYF.

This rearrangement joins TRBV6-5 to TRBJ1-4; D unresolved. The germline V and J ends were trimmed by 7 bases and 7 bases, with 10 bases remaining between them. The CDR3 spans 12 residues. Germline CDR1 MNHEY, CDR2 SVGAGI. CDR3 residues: CASTPHGEKLFF. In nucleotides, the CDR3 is TGTGCCAGCACTCCACATGGTGAAAAACTGTTTTTT.

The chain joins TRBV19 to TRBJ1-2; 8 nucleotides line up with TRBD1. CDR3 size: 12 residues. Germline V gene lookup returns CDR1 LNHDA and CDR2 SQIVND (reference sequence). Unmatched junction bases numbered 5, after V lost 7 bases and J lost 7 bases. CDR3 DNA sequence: TGTGCCAGTAACACAGGGGGTAGTGGCTACACCTTC. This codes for CASNTGGSGYTF. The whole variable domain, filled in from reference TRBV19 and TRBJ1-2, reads DGGITQSPKYLFRKEGQNVTLSCEQNLNHDAMYWYRQDPGQGLRLIYYSQIVNDFQKGDIAEGYSVSREKKESFPLTVTSAQKNPTAFYLCASNTGGSGYTFGSGTRLTVV.

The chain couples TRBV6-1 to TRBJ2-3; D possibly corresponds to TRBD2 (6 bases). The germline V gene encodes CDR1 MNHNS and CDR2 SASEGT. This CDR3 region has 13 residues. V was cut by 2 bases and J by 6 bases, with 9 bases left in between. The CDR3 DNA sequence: TGTGCCAGCAGTGAAATCGGAGGGGATACGCAGTATTTT. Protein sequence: CASSEIGGDTQYF.

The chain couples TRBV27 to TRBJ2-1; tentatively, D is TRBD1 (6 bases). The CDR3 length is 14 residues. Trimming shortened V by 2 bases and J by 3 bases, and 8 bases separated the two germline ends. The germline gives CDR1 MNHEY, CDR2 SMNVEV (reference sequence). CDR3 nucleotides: TGTGCCAGCAGTTTAACAGGGAACTACAATGAGCAGTTCTTC. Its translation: CASSLTGNYNEQFF.

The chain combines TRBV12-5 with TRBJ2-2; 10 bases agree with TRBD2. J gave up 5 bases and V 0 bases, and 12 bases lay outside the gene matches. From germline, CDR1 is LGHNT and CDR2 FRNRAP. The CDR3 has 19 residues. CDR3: CASGLVTSGGALATGELFF. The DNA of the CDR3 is TGTGCTAGTGGTTTGGTAACGAGCGGGGGGGCCTTAGCGACCGGGGAGCTGTTTTTT.

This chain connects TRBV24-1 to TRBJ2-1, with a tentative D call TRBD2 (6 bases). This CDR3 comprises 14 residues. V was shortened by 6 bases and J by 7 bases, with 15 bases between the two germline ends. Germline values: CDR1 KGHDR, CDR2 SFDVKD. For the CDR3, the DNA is TGTGCCACCAGTCTCCTGGGCGGGGCGAATGAGCAGTTCTTC. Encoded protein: CATSLLGGANEQFF.

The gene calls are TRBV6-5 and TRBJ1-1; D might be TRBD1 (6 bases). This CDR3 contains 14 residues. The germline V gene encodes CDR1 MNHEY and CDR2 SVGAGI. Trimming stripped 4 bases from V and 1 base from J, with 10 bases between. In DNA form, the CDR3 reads TGTGCCAGCAGTTTTACAGGGTGGAACACTGAAGCTTTCTTT. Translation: CASSFTGWNTEAFF.

Here the CDR3 reads CASSFSWESNQPQHF. The CDR3 DNA reads as TGTGCCAGCAGTTTCTCGTGGGAGAGCAATCAGCCCCAGCATTTT. The chain uses TRBV27 and TRBJ1-5; D uncertain. Germline CDR1 reads MNHEY; CDR2 reads SMNVEV (reference sequence). The V gene lost 3 bases and the J gene lost 1 base, with 10 bases spanning the gap. CDR3 length equals 15 residues.

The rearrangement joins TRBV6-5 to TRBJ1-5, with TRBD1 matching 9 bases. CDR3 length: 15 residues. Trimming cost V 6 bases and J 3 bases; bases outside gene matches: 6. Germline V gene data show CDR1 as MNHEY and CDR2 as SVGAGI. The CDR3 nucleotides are TGTGCCAGCAGACCCGGACAGGGGCCCAATCAGCCCCAGCATTTT. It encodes CASRPGQGPNQPQHF.

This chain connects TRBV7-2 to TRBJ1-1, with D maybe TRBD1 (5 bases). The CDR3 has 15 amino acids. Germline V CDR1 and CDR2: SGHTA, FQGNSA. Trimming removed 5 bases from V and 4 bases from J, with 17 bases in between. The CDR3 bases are TGTGCCAGCAGCCCTTCGGGGGAGTTGAGCACTGAAGCTTTCTTT. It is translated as CASSPSGELSTEAFF.